The 8 T cell receptor beta chains given below trace back to one sample, sequenced in a study of identical twins. Using its own MiXCR run on the 5' RACE reads, TCRdb lists one record per CDR3 protein. The sample records about 250,000 distinct CDR3 sequences, around 8.3% being singletons. Another study also made use of these data, one on yellow fever vaccine responses in identical twins.

Sample: CD8+ T cells sorted from blood. These receptors all stem from a woman younger than 30 in good health.

This clonotype was detected ten times or more. The chain links TRBV20-1 to TRBJ2-1, with TRBD2 matching over 16 bases. With 1 base clipped from V and 7 bases from J, the junction kept 10 bases outside the gene matches. The germline V gene encodes CDR1 DFQATT and CDR2 SNEGSKA (reference sequence). This CDR3 contains 18 residues. CDR3 in amino acids: CSARASGTSGGVRNEQFF. Written as DNA, the CDR3 is TGCAGTGCTAGAGCCTCTGGGACTAGCGGGGGGGTTCGGAATGAGCAGTTCTTC.

V and J are TRBV5-1 and TRBJ2-3; D may correspond to TRBD1 or TRBD2 (6 bases each). There are 14 residues in the CDR3. The V end lost 2 bases, the J end lost 6 bases, and 13 bases lay between the germline ends. Looked up from germline, CDR1 is SGHRS and CDR2 is YFSETQ. The CDR3 protein is CASSFEWGADTQYF. The CDR3 DNA follows: TGCGCCAGCAGCTTTGAGTGGGGGGCGGATACGCAGTATTTT. The full variable domain, completed using reference TRBV5-1 and TRBJ2-3, is KAGVTQTPRYLIKTRGQQVTLSCSPISGHRSVSWYQQTPGQGLQFLFEYFSETQRNKGNFPGRFSGRQFSNSRSEMNVSTLELGDSALYLCASSFEWGADTQYFGPGTRLTVL.

This rearrangement joins TRBV7-9 to TRBJ2-7; the match to TRBD2 covers 9 bases. Germline CDR1 is SEHNR and CDR2 is FQNEAQ (reference sequence). This CDR3 comprises 16 residues. V lost 4 bases and J lost 5; bases outside the gene matches: 12. CDR3 residues: CASSYHVAGVNDEQYF. Written as DNA, the CDR3 is TGTGCCAGCAGCTACCATGTAGCGGGAGTTAACGACGAGCAGTACTTC.

This chain links TRBV20-1 with TRBJ2-2; D unclear. The CDR3 runs to 15 residues. The germline gives CDR1 DFQATT, CDR2 SNEGSKA (reference sequence). V lost 1 base, J lost 0 bases, and 9 bases lay in between. DNA of the CDR3: TGCAGTGCTAGAGTTCTGGGGTCGAACACCGGGGAGCTGTTTTTT. It translates to CSARVLGSNTGELFF.

At least ten counts were recorded for this clonotype. The genes are TRBV10-3 and TRBJ2-5; D is perhaps TRBD1 (6 bases). Germline lookup yields CDR1 ENHRY and CDR2 SYGVKD. Trimming left V 6 bases short and J 0 bases short, with 11 bases between. This CDR3 contains 14 residues. The CDR3 bases are TGTGCCATCAGCCCACAGGGAAACCAAGAGACCCAGTACTTC. This translates into CAISPQGNQETQYF.

In this sample, this clonotype turned up many times. V gene TRBV12-3 or TRBV12-4 combines with J gene TRBJ2-4; D is unclear. The CDR3 loop spans 17 amino acids. V lost 4 bases and J 0 bases, leaving 16 bases between the germline ends. DNA for the CDR3: TGTGCCAGCAGTTCCCCGCCGAGCCCAATAGCCAAAAACATTCAGTACTTC. As protein: CASSSPPSPIAKNIQYF.

This clonotype was found a few times. At one of its ends the junction is not consistent with the germline gene, which may arise from a read error. The J gene is TRBJ2-5, the V gene TRBV6-5; 14 bases match TRBD2. The CDR3 totals 18 residues. CDR1 and CDR2 (germline): MNHEY, SVGAGI. The CDR3 nucleotides read TGTGCCAGCAGTCACTCGGGACTAGCGGGGGTGGACCAAGAGACCCAGTACTTC. Its protein product is CASSHSGLAGVDQETQYF.

This chain joins TRBV2 and TRBJ2-7; the match to TRBD2 covers 7 bases. V was clipped by 8 bases and J by 2 bases; unmatched bases: 15. The germline CDR1 and CDR2 sequences are SNHLY and FYNNEI. This CDR3 contains 16 residues. CDR3 sequence (DNA): TGTGCCAGCGGGGGGGGTGGGGAGTTCCTACCCTACGAGCAGTACTTC. This translates into CASGGGGEFLPYEQYF.